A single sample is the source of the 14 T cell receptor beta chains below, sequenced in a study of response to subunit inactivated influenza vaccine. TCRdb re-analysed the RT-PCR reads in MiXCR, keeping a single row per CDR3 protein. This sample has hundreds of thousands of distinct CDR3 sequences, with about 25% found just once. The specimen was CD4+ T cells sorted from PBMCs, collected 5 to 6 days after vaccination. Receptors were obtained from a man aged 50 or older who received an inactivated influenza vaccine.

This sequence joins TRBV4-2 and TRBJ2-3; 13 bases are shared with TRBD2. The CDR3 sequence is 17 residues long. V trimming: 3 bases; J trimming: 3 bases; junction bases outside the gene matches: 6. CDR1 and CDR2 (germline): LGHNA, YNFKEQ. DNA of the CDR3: TGTGCCAGCAGCCAGAGTGGACTAGCGGGAGTTACAGATACGCAGTATTTT. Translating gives CASSQSGLAGVTDTQYF.

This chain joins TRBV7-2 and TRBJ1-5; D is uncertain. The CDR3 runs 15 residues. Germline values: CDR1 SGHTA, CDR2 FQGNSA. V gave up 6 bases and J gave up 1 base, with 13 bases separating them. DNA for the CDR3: TGTGCCAGCAGTCTATACGACGGCAGCAATCAGCCCCAGCATTTT. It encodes CASSLYDGSNQPQHF.

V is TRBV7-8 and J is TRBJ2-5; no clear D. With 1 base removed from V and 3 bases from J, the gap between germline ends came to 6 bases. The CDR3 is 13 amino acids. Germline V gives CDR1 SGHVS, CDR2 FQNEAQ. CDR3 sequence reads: CASSLVQKETQYF. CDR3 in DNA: TGTGCCAGCAGCTTAGTACAGAAAGAGACCCAGTACTTC.

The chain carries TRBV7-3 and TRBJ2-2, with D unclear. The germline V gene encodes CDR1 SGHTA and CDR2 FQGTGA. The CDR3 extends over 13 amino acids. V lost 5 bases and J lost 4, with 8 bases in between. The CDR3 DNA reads TGTGCCAGCAGCCCTCATCTCACCGGGGAGCTGTTTTTT. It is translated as CASSPHLTGELFF.

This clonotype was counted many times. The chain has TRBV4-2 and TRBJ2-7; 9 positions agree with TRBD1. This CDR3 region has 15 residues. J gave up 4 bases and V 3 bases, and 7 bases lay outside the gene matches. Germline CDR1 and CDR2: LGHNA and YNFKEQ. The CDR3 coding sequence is TGTGCCAGCAGCCATGAACAGGGGGCATCTTACGAGCAGTACTTC. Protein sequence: CASSHEQGASYEQYF.

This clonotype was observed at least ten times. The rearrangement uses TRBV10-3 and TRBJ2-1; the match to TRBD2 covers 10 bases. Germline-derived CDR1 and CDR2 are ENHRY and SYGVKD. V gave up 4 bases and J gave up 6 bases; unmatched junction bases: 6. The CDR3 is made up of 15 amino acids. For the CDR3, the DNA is TGTGCCATCAGTGGGGGGACTAGCGAAATCAATGAGCAGTTCTTC. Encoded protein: CAISGGTSEINEQFF.

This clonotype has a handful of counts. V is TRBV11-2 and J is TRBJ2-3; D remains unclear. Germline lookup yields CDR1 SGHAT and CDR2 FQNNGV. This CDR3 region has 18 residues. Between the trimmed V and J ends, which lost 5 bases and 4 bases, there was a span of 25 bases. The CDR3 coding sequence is TGTGCCAGCAGCGCACGTCCGGATCCTCCGCTACTCGCAGATACGCAGTATTTT. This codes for CASSARPDPPLLADTQYF.

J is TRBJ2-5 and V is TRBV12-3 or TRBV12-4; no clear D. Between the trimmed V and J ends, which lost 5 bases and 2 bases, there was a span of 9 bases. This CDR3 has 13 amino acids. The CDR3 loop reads CASSVERQETQYF. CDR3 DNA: TGTGCCAGCAGTGTTGAGAGACAAGAGACCCAGTACTTC.

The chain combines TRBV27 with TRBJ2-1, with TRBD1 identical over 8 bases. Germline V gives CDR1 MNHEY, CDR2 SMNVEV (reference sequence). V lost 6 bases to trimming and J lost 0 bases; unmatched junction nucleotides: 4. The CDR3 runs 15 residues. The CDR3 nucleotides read TGTGCCAGCAGGCGAACAGGGGGCTCCTACAATGAGCAGTTCTTC. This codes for CASRRTGGSYNEQFF.

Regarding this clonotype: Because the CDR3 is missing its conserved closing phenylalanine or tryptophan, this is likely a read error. CDR3 nucleotide sequence: TGTGCCAGCAGCTTAAAGCTCTCGGGGAATAAGCCACGAGAGACCCAGTACTTG. Its translation is CASSLKLSGNKPRETQYL. J is TRBJ2-5 and V is TRBV11-2, with D tentatively TRBD2 (5 bases). Germline V gene data show CDR1 as SGHAT and CDR2 as FQNNGV. This CDR3 has 18 amino acids. V gave up 2 bases and J gave up 4 bases, with 23 bases separating them.

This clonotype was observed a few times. CDR3 in amino acids: CASSVRELDGTEAFF. The CDR3 bases are TGTGCCAGCAGCGTAAGGGAACTCGATGGCACTGAAGCTTTCTTT. The chain employs TRBV9 and TRBJ1-1; D is uncertain. CDR3 length: 15 residues. CDR1 SGDLS and CDR2 YYNGEE come from the germline V gene. V was trimmed by 1 base and J by 4 bases, leaving 14 bases between them.

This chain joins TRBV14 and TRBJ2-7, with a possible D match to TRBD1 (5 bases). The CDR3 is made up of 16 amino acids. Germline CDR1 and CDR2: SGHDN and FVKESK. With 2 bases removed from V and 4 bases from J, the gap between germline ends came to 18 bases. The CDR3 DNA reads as TGTGCCAGCAGCCAATACTTCGAGCCAGGGCGGTACGAGCAGTACTTC. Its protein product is CASSQYFEPGRYEQYF.

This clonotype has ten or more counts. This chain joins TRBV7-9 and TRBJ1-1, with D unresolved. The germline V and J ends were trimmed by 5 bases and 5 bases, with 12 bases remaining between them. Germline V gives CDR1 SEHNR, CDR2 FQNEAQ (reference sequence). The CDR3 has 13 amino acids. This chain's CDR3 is CASSEEGITEAFF. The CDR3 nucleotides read TGTGCCAGCAGCGAGGAAGGAATTACTGAAGCTTTCTTT.

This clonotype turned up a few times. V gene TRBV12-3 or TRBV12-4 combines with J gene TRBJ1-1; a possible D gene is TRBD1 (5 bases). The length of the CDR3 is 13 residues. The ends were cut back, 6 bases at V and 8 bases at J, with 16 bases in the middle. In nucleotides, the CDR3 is TGTGCCAGCAGCGGACCGGGGACGAGGGAAGCTTTCTTT. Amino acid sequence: CASSGPGTREAFF.